One and the same sample provided the 22 T cell receptor beta chains below, sequenced in a study of CD8 T cells in ankylosing spondylitis. Study-wide points: Seemingly characteristic of ankylosing spondylitis blood was a TCR beta motif consisting of roughly 8 highly homologous variants.

Which antigens these TCRs recognize remains unknown. TCRdb re-called the 5' RACE reads with MiXCR, one entry per CDR3 protein. The sample has 650,000 to 800,000 distinct CDR3 sequences, around 19% seen once; the top ten hold 15% to 20%. The sequenced material came from blood, either unsorted or a sorted T cell fraction (not recorded which). These receptor sequences come from a male donor with ankylosing spondylitis.

This chain connects TRBV15 to TRBJ2-7; D gene unclear. The CDR3 sequence is 14 residues long. Trimming removed 0 bases at V and 3 bases at J, with 9 bases between. CDR1 is LNHNV, CDR2 YYDKDF, per germline (reference sequence). The CDR3 DNA is TGTGCCACCAGCAGAGAAGACGGTGGCTACGAGCAGTACTTC. It codes for CATSREDGGYEQYF.

This rearrangement joins TRBV5-1 to TRBJ2-7, with 9 positions matching TRBD1. V lost 4 bases to trimming and J lost 6 bases; unmatched junction nucleotides: 8. This CDR3 contains 14 residues. The germline V gene encodes CDR1 SGHRS and CDR2 YFSETQ. CDR3 sequence (DNA): TGCGCCAGCAGCCTGGGGACAGGGATCGCCGAGCAGTACTTC. Translation gives CASSLGTGIAEQYF.

This clonotype was seen many times. The chain joins TRBV4-1 to TRBJ1-5; TRBD1 matches at 7 bases. V was clipped by 1 base and J by 5 bases; unmatched bases: 11. The CDR3 spans 17 residues. The germline V gene has CDR1 MGHRA and CDR2 YSYEKL. The CDR3 protein is CASSQGAGGRRYQPQHF. The CDR3 DNA reads TGCGCCAGCAGCCAAGGGGCAGGGGGAAGAAGGTATCAGCCCCAGCATTTT.

The rearrangement links TRBV10-3 to TRBJ1-2; 7 nucleotides line up with TRBD1. The CDR3 covers 14 residues. Germline V gene sequence: CDR1 ENHRY, CDR2 SYGVKD. V was pared by 0 bases and J by 5 bases, with 3 bases of the junction left unmatched. CDR3 in amino acids: CAISESGGVYGYTF. CDR3 bases: TGTGCCATCAGTGAGTCAGGGGGCGTATATGGCTACACCTTC.

This chain uses TRBV28 with TRBJ2-7; D call uncertain. The CDR3 spans 12 residues. The germline V gene has CDR1 MDHEN and CDR2 SYDVKM. Between the trimmed V and J ends, which lost 3 bases and 5 bases, there was a span of 8 bases. The CDR3 sequence is CASSFRQNEQYF. The CDR3 DNA reads as TGTGCCAGCAGTTTTAGGCAGAACGAGCAGTACTTC.

J is TRBJ2-3 and V is TRBV12-3 or TRBV12-4; a possible D gene is TRBD1 (6 bases). This CDR3 spans 12 amino acids. Between the trimmed V and J ends, which lost 7 bases and 4 bases, there was a span of 9 bases. The chain's CDR3 is CASNDRSDTQYF. The CDR3 DNA reads TGTGCCAGCAACGACAGGTCAGATACGCAGTATTTT.

The table lists this clonotype with a few counts. The chain recombines TRBV5-1 with TRBJ2-7, with 11 bases that match TRBD2. The CDR3 has 14 amino acids. Looked up from germline, CDR1 is SGHRS and CDR2 is YFSETQ. The J segment lost 2 bases and the V segment lost 7 bases, leaving 5 bases of the junction unmatched. The CDR3 region is CASSTSGTAYEQYF. The CDR3, as DNA: TGCGCCAGCTCGACTAGCGGGACAGCCTACGAGCAGTACTTC.

This chain connects TRBV10-3 to TRBJ2-7, with D perhaps TRBD1 or TRBD2 (5 bases each). Per the germline V gene, CDR1 is ENHRY and CDR2 is SYGVKD. V lost 5 bases and J 3 bases, leaving 17 bases between the germline ends. The CDR3 sequence is 15 residues long. In DNA form, the CDR3 reads TGTGCCATCAGTCAAGTTCGGGACCTACTCTACGAGCAGTACTTC. It is translated as CAISQVRDLLYEQYF.

V usage is TRBV20-1 and J usage is TRBJ2-1; 7 bases map to TRBD2. The J segment lost 3 bases and the V segment lost 5 bases, leaving 7 bases of the junction unmatched. Germline CDR1 reads DFQATT; CDR2 reads SNEGSKA (reference sequence). This CDR3 spans 14 amino acids. The CDR3 sequence is CSADERGLYNEQFF. As DNA, the CDR3 is TGCAGTGCTGACGAGCGGGGCCTCTACAATGAGCAGTTCTTC.

Many counts were recorded for this clonotype. The genes are TRBV5-5 and TRBJ1-5; D may be TRBD1 (6 bases). Trimming pared 2 bases from V and 1 base from J, leaving 7 bases between. Germline V CDR1 and CDR2: SGHKS, YYEKEE (reference sequence). This CDR3 is 14 amino acids long. The CDR3 loop reads CASSLGTSNQPQHF. The CDR3, as DNA: TGTGCCAGCAGCTTAGGGACAAGCAATCAGCCCCAGCATTTT. The full variable domain, rest sourced from reference TRBV5-5 and TRBJ1-5, is DAGVTQSPTHLIKTRGQQVTLRCSPISGHKSVSWYQQVLGQGPQFIFQYYEKEERGRGNFPDRFSARQFPNYSSELNVNALLLGDSALYLCASSLGTSNQPQHFGDGTRLSIL.

This clonotype was seen only a few times. V and J are TRBV29-1 and TRBJ2-5; 8 nucleotides agree with TRBD2. The CDR3 is 13 amino acids. V dropped 4 bases and J dropped 4; count of bases not matched to a gene: 5. The germline CDR1 and CDR2 sequences are SQVTM and ANQGSEA. CDR3 loop: CSVVARGAETQYF. The CDR3 nucleotides read TGCAGCGTTGTTGCGCGGGGGGCAGAGACCCAGTACTTC.

This clonotype was seen a handful of times. The V call is TRBV5-1, the J call TRBJ2-7; the match to TRBD2 covers 11 bases. The germline gives CDR1 SGHRS, CDR2 YFSETQ. CDR3 size: 16 residues. Germline trimming cut 0 bases from V and 4 bases from J; bases unmatched to any gene: 6. Written as DNA, the CDR3 is TGCGCCAGCAGCTTGGTGGGGACTAGCGGACCTTACGAGCAGTACTTC. The encoded protein is CASSLVGTSGPYEQYF.

This chain links TRBV14 with TRBJ2-7; D may be TRBD2 (7 bases). V lost 0 bases and J lost 10, with 13 bases in between. The CDR3 runs 13 residues. Germline CDR1 and CDR2: SGHDN and FVKESK. CDR3: CASSQDVGGLQYF. DNA of the CDR3: TGTGCCAGCAGCCAAGATGTCGGGGGGCTACAGTACTTC.

In its sample, this clonotype was seen once. The chain couples TRBV20-1 to TRBJ2-7; 11 nucleotides agree with TRBD2. Germline CDR1 reads DFQATT; CDR2 reads SNEGSKA (reference sequence). This CDR3 spans 14 amino acids. Trimming removed 5 bases from V and 3 bases from J; junction bases left unmatched: 6. The CDR3 DNA reads TGCAGTGCTTACGACGGGACTAGCGGCTACGAGCAGTACTTC. Amino acids: CSAYDGTSGYEQYF.

This clonotype showed up just a few times. CDR3: CASSRGSGYEQFF. The CDR3 DNA reads as TGTGCCAGCAGCCGGGGTAGCGGCTATGAGCAGTTCTTC. This chain connects TRBV3-1 to TRBJ2-1; weak D call: TRBD2 (6 bases). This CDR3 comprises 13 residues. Trimming left V 4 bases short and J 8 bases short, with 12 bases between. Germline CDR1 is LGHDT and CDR2 is YNNKEL (reference sequence).

This clonotype appeared a few times. The chain recombines TRBV6-1 with TRBJ1-2; 7 nucleotides agree with TRBD1. The CDR3 length is 14 residues. The J segment lost 4 bases and the V segment lost 7 bases, leaving 9 bases of the junction unmatched. Germline CDR1 MNHNS, CDR2 SASEGT. The CDR3 is CASTPGTVVYGYTF. In DNA, the CDR3 is TGTGCCAGCACACCCGGGACAGTCGTCTATGGCTACACCTTC.

The chain joins TRBV9 to TRBJ2-2; D is possibly TRBD1 (6 bases). Trimming stripped 4 bases from V and 7 bases from J, with 23 bases between. CDR3 length equals 17 residues. CDR1 is SGDLS, CDR2 YYNGEE, per germline. The CDR3 spells CASSQAHSRKGVGELFF. Here the CDR3 DNA reads TGTGCCAGCAGCCAGGCACATAGCAGAAAGGGGGTCGGGGAGCTGTTTTTT.

In its sample, this clonotype was seen a few times. The V and J genes are TRBV4-2 and TRBJ1-6; D call uncertain. V was clipped by 0 bases and J by 6 bases, with 12 bases between them. Germline V gene lookup returns CDR1 LGHNA and CDR2 YNFKEQ. The CDR3 has 16 residues. CDR3 amino acids: CASSQDFGSRNSPLHF. CDR3 sequence (DNA): TGTGCCAGCAGCCAAGATTTCGGTTCTCGTAATTCACCCCTCCACTTT.

The chain joins TRBV4-1 to TRBJ2-3; the D gene is possibly TRBD2 (6 bases). Germline-derived CDR1 and CDR2 are MGHRA and YSYEKL. V shed 4 bases and J shed 0 bases, with 11 bases lying between them. This CDR3 has 15 amino acids. In DNA, the CDR3 is TGCGCCAGCAGCCCTCGGAGGGGTAGCACAGATACGCAGTATTTT. It specifies CASSPRRGSTDTQYF.

In this sample, this clonotype turned up a few times. V usage is TRBV7-9 and J usage is TRBJ2-7; tentative D call: TRBD1 (6 bases). The CDR3 contains 13 residues. Trimming removed 4 bases at V and 6 bases at J, with 13 bases between. The germline V gene encodes CDR1 SEHNR and CDR2 FQNEAQ (reference sequence). CDR3 sequence (DNA): TGTGCCAGCAGCTCTAACACAGGGTTCGAGCAGTACTTC. Residues: CASSSNTGFEQYF.

This clonotype was seen at least ten times. The chain couples TRBV5-1 to TRBJ2-7; 9 bases map to TRBD2. J was trimmed by 6 bases and V by 0 bases; bases with no gene match: 7. Germline V gene sequence: CDR1 SGHRS, CDR2 YFSETQ. The CDR3 is made up of 15 amino acids. This CDR3 reads CASSLDGTSMAEQYF. In DNA form, the CDR3 reads TGCGCCAGCAGCTTGGATGGGACTAGCATGGCCGAGCAGTACTTC.

CDR3 nucleotide sequence: TGTGCCAGCCATTGGGGGCAGGGAGAAAAACTGTTTTTT. This encodes CASHWGQGEKLFF. The chain joins TRBV28 to TRBJ1-4, with a possible D match to TRBD1 (6 bases). Germline CDR1 reads MDHEN; CDR2 reads SYDVKM. CDR3 length: 13 amino acids. Trimming removed 8 bases at V and 8 bases at J, with 15 bases between.